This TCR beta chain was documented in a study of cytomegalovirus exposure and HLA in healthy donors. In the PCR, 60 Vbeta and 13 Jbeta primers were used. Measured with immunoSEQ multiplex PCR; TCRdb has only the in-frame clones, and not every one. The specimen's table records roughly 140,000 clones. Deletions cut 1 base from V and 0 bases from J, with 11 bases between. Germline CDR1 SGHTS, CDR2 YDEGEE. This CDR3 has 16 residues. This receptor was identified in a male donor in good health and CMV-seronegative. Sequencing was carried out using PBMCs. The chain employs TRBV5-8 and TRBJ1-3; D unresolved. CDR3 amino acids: CASSLYDTGSGNTIYF. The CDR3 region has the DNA TGTGCCAGCAGCTTGTATGACACCGGCTCTGGAAACACCATATATTTT.